This T cell receptor beta chain is from a study of type 1 regulatory T cells. Across the whole study: This in vitro CD4 product, T-allo10, is enriched for Tr1 cells and alloantigen-specific.

Trimming removed 5 bases from V and 1 base from J, with 14 bases in between. Germline V gene data show CDR1 as SGHTA and CDR2 as FQGNSA. The CDR3 is 15 amino acids. Each CDR3 protein is one row after TCRdb ran MiXCR on the reads. The sample shows some 89,000 distinct CDR3 sequences, roughly 31% of them seen only once. The clonotype comes from a human donor in good health. The material sequenced was CD4+ T cells, either the whole sample or a sorted fraction (not recorded which). The rearrangement uses TRBV7-2 and TRBJ1-1; maybe TRBD1 (6 bases). CDR3 bases: TGTGCCAGCAGCCCTAGAGGGGGGCGGAACACTGAAGCTTTCTTT. Protein sequence: CASSPRGGRNTEAFF.